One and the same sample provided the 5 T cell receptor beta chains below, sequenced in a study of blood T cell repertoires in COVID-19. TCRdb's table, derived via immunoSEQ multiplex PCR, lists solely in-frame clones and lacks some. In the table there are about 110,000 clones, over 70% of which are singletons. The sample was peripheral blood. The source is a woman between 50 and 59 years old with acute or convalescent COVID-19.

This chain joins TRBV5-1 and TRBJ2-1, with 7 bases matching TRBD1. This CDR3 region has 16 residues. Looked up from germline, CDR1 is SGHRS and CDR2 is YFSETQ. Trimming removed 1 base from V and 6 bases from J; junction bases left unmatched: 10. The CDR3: CASSLSGQTRGNEQFF. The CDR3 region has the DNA TGCGCCAGCAGCTTGTCGGGACAGACAAGGGGCAATGAGCAGTTCTTC.

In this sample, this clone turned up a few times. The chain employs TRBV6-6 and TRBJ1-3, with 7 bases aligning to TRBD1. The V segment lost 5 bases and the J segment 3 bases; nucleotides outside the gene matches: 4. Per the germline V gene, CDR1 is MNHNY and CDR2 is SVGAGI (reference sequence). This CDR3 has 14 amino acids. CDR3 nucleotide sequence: TGTGCCAGCAGTCCCAGGGGGTATGGAAACACCATATATTTT. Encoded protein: CASSPRGYGNTIYF.

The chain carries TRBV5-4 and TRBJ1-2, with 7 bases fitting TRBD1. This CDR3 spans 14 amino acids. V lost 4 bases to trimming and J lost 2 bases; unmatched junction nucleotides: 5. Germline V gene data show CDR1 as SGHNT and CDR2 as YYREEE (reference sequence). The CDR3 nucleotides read TGTGCCAGCAGCCCGGACAGGACAAACTATGGCTACACCTTC. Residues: CASSPDRTNYGYTF.

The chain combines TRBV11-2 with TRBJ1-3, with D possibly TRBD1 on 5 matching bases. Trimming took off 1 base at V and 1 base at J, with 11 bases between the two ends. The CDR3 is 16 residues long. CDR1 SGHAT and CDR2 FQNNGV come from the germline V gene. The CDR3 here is CASSLALSGSGNTIYF. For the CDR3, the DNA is TGTGCCAGCAGCTTAGCTCTTTCAGGGTCTGGAAACACCATATATTTT.

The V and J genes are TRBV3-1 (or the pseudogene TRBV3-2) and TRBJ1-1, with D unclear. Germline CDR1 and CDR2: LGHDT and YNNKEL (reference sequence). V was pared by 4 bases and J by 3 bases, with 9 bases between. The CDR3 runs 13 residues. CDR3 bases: TGTGCCAGCAGCCTCCGGACTTACACTGAAGCTTTCTTT. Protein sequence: CASSLRTYTEAFF.